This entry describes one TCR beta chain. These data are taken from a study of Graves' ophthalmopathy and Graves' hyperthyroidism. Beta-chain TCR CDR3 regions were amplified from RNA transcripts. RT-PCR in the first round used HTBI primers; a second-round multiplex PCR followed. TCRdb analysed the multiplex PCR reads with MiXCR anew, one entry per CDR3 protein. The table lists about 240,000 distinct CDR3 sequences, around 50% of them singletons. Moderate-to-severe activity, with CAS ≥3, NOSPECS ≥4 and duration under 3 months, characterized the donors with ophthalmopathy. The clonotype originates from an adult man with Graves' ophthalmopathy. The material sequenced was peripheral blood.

CDR3 nucleotide sequence: TGTGCCAGCAGCCAAGTAAGCCTTCACAGGGTTCGCAATCAGCCCCAGCATTTT. Translated: CASSQVSLHRVRNQPQHF. This rearrangement joins TRBV14 to TRBJ1-5; D possibly corresponds to TRBD1 (6 bases). V lost 1 base and J 2 bases, leaving 18 bases between the germline ends. Germline CDR1 SGHDN, CDR2 FVKESK. The CDR3 extends over 18 amino acids.